This TCR beta chain was sequenced for a study of cytomegalovirus exposure and HLA in healthy donors. This clone was seen just once. Its antigen is not known. Other DNA sequences in the sample encode the same CDR3. Study-wide points: Presence/absence analysis assumed near-uniform sequencing depth across donors. The only immune exposure information that was available was CMV serostatus. A prior analysis recorded that most TCR beta V segments were productive about 90% or about 30% of the time.

Vbeta (60) and Jbeta (13) primers were used in the PCR. TCRdb's copy holds only in-frame clones and misses some; the assay was immunoSEQ multiplex PCR. The sample holds about 170,000 clones; 65% to 90% are singletons and the top ten take 2% to 2.5%. The CDR3 sequence is 13 residues long. Germline assignment: CDR1 KGHSH and CDR2 LQKENI. Between the trimmed V and J ends, which lost 2 bases and 4 bases, there was a span of 6 bases. This TCR was recovered from a male donor in good health and CMV-seronegative. The sample consisted of PBMCs. The chain combines TRBV18 with TRBJ1-3; no definite D call. CDR3 protein: CASSPGSGNTIYF. The CDR3 nucleotides read TGTGCCAGCTCACCAGGCTCCGGAAACACCATATATTTT.